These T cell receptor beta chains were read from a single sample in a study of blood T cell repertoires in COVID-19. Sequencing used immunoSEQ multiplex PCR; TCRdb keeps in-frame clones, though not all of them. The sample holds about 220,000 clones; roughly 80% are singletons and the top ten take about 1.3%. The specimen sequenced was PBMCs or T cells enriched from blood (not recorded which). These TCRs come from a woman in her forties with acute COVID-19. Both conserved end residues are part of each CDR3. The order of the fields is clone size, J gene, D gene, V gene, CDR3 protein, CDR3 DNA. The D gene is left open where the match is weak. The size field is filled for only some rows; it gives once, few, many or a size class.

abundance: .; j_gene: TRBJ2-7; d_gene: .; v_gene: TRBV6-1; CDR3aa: CASSEARSGPYEQYF; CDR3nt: TGTGCCAGCAGTGAAGCAAGGAGCGGTCCCTACGAGCAGTACTTC
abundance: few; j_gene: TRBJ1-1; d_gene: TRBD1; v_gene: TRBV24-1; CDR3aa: CATKGALGEAFF; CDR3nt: TGTGCCACCAAGGGGGCCCTCGGGGAAGCTTTCTTT
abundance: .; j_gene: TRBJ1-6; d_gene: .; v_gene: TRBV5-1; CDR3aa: CASSSGVDSPLHF; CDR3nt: TGCGCCAGCAGCTCAGGGGTTGATTCACCCCTCCACTTT
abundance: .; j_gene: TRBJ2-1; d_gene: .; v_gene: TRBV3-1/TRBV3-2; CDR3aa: CASSQADEQFF; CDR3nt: TGTGCCAGCAGCCAAGCAGATGAGCAGTTCTTC
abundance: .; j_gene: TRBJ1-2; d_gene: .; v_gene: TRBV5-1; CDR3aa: CASSLGQDYDGYTF; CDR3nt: TGCGCCAGCAGCTTGGGTCAGGACTACGATGGCTACACCTTC
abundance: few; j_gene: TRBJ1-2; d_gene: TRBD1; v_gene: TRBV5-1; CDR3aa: CASSTGQGSLYGYTF; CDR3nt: TGCGCCAGCAGTACGGGACAGGGTAGTCTCTATGGCTACACCTTC
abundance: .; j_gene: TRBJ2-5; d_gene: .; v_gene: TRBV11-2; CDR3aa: CASSSTPGREETQYF; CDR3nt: TGTGCCAGCAGCTCCACCCCCGGCCGGGAAGAGACCCAGTACTTC
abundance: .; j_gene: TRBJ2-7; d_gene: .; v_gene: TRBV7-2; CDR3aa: CASSWERAGSYEQYF; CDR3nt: TGTGCCAGCAGCTGGGAGCGGGCGGGGTCGTACGAGCAGTACTTC
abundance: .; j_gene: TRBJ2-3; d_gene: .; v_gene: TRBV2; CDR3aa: CASRRTSGSTDTQYF; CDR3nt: TGTGCCAGCAGGAGAACCAGCGGTAGCACAGATACGCAGTATTTT
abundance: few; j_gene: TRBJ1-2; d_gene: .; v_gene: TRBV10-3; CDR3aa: CAISEWGGEGDYGYTF; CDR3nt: TGTGCCATCAGTGAGTGGGGGGGAGAAGGAGACTATGGCTACACCTTC
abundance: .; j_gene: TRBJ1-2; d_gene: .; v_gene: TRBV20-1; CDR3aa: CSARDIYGYTF; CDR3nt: TGCAGTGCAAGGGACATATATGGCTACACCTTC
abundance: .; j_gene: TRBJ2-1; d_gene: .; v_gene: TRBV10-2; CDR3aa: CASSEFRRNEQFF; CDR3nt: TGCGCCAGCAGTGAGTTTAGGAGGAATGAGCAGTTCTTC
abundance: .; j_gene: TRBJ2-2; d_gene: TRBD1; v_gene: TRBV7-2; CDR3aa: CASSPRRTGGTGELFF; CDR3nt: TGTGCCAGCAGCCCCCGGAGGACAGGGGGGACCGGGGAGCTGTTTTTT
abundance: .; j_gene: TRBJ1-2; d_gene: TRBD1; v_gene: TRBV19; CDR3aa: CASSGDSGYGYTF; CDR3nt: TGTGCCAGTAGCGGGGACAGTGGCTATGGCTACACCTTC
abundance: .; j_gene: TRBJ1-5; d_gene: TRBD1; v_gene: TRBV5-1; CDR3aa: CASSHGQGSGMQPQHF; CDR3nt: TGCGCCAGCAGCCACGGACAGGGGAGCGGCATGCAGCCCCAGCATTTT
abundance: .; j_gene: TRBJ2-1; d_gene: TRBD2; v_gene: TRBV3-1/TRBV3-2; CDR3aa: CASSQGRAGGPINEQFF; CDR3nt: TGTGCCAGCAGCCAAGGAAGGGCGGGAGGGCCAATCAATGAGCAGTTCTTC
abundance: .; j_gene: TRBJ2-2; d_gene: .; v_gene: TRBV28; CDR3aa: CASSFSGVVALGQTNTGELFF; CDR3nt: TGTGCCAGCAGCTTTTCCGGGGTTGTGGCATTGGGCCAAACGAACACCGGGGAGCTGTTTTTT
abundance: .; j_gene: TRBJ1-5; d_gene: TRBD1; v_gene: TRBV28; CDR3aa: CASSRGQRNQPQHF; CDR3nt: TGTGCCAGCAGCCGGGGACAGCGCAATCAGCCCCAGCATTTT
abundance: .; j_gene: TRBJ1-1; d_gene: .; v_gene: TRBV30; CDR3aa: CAWSRGPRGNTEAFF; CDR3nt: TGTGCCTGGAGTCGAGGACCTCGGGGGAACACTGAAGCTTTCTTT
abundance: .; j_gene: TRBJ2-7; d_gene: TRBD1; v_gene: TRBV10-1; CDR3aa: CASSYFLPGQGGEQYF; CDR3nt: TGCGCCAGCAGTTACTTCCTCCCGGGACAGGGCGGCGAGCAGTACTTC
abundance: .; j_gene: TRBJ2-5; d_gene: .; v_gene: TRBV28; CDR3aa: CASRRSGQGETQYF; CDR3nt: TGTGCCAGCAGGCGGTCCGGCCAGGGTGAGACCCAGTACTTC
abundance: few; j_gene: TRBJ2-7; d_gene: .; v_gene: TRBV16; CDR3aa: CASSFLGGSEQYF; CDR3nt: TGTGCCAGCAGCTTTCTCGGGGGAAGCGAGCAGTACTTC
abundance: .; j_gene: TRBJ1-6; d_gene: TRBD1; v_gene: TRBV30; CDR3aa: CAWRRGQVNSPLHF; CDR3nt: TGTGCCTGGAGGAGGGGACAGGTTAATTCACCCCTCCACTTT
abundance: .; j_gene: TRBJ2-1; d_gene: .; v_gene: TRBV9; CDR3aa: CASSVRSGSNEQFF; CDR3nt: TGTGCCAGCAGCGTACGAAGCGGGTCGAATGAGCAGTTCTTC
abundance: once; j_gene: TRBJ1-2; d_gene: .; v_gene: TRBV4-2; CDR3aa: CASSQDAGTNYGYTF; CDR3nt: TGTGCCAGCAGCCAAGATGCGGGGACTAACTATGGCTACACCTTC
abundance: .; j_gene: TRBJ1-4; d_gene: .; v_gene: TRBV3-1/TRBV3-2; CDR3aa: CASSQAASRGFEKLFF; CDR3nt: TGTGCCAGCAGCCAAGCTGCTTCCAGGGGATTCGAAAAACTGTTTTTT
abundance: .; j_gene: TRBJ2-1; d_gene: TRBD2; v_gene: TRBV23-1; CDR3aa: CASSQSGAGGRRNEQFF; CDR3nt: TGCGCCAGCAGTCAATCTGGGGCGGGGGGGCGAAGGAATGAGCAGTTCTTC
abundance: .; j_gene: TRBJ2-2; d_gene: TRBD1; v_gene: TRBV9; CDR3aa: CASSVGTGGITGELFF; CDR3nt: TGTGCCAGCAGCGTAGGAACAGGGGGCATCACCGGGGAGCTGTTTTTT
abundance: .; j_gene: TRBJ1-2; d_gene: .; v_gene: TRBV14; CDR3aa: CASSQLRTDPGYTF; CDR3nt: TGTGCCAGCAGCCAACTCCGGACAGACCCAGGCTACACCTTC
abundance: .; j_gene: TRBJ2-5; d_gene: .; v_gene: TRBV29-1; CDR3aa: CSVLRDIQETQYF; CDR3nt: TGCAGCGTCCTACGGGACATTCAAGAGACCCAGTACTTC
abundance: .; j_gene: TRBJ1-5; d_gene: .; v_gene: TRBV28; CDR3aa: CASSLGSQGRQPQHF; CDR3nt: TGTGCCAGCAGTTTAGGGTCACAGGGACGTCAGCCCCAGCATTTT
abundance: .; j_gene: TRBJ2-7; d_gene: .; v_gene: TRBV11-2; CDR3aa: CASSLLTGYEQYF; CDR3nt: TGTGCCAGCAGTCTTCTCACAGGCTACGAGCAGTACTTC
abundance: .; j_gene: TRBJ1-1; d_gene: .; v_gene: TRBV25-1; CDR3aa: CASRSRGYLEAFF; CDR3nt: TGTGCCAGCAGAAGTAGGGGCTATCTTGAAGCTTTCTTT
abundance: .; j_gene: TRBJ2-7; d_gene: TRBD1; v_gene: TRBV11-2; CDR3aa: CASSTTGAYEQYF; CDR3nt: TGTGCCAGCAGCACAACAGGGGCCTACGAGCAGTACTTC
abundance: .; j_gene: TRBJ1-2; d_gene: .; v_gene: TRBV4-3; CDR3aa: CASSTPDLRGTGGYTF; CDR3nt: TGCGCCAGCTCGACCCCCGACCTCAGGGGAACGGGAGGCTACACCTTC
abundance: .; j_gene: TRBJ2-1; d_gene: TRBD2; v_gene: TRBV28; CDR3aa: CASSLSGGGNEQFF; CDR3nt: TGTGCCAGCAGTTTATCGGGAGGCGGCAATGAGCAGTTCTTC
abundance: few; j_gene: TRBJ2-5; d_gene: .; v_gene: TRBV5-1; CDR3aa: CASSLSREETQYF; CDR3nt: TGCGCCAGCAGCTTATCCAGGGAAGAGACCCAGTACTTC
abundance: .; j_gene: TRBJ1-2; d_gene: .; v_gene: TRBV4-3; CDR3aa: CASSQALQRVYGYTF; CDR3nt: TGCGCCAGCAGCCAAGCCCTCCAGCGGGTCTATGGCTACACCTTC
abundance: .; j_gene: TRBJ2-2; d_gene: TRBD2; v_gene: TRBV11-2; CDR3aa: CASRPSGPYNAGELFF; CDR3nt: TGTGCCAGCAGACCTAGCGGGCCGTATAACGCCGGGGAGCTGTTTTTT
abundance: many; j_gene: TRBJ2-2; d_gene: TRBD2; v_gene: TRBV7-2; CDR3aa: CASSIHLQRDGSTGELFF; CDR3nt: TGTGCCAGCAGCATACACCTCCAGCGGGACGGGAGCACCGGGGAGCTGTTTTTT
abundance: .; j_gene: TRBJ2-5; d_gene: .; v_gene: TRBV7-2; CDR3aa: CASSLVAEETQYF; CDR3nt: TGTGCCAGCAGCTTAGTGGCAGAAGAGACCCAGTACTTC
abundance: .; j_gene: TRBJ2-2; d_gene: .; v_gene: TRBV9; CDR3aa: CASSVVGGANTGELFF; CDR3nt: TGTGCCAGCAGCGTAGTAGGGGGAGCGAACACCGGGGAGCTGTTTTTT
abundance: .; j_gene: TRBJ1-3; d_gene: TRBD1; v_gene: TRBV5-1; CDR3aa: CASRDGQVGTIYF; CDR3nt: TGCGCCAGCAGGGACGGACAGGTCGGCACCATATATTTT
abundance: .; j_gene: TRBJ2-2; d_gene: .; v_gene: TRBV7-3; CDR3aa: CASSSYVGGNTGELFF; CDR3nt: TGTGCCAGCAGCTCCTACGTCGGGGGGAACACCGGGGAGCTGTTTTTT
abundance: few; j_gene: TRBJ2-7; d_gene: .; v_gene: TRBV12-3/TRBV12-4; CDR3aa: CASGGTHSYEQYF; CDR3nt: TGTGCCAGCGGCGGGACTCATTCCTACGAGCAGTACTTC
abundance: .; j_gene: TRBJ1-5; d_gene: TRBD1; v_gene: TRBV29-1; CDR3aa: CSVFTGGGDQPQHF; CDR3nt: TGCAGCGTCTTTACAGGGGGCGGGGATCAGCCCCAGCATTTT
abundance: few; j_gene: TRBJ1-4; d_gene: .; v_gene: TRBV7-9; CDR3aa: CASSPGHGNEKLFF; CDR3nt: TGTGCCAGCAGCCCCGGACATGGTAATGAAAAACTGTTTTTT
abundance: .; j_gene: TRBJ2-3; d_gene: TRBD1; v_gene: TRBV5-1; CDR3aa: CASSFRQGARSDTQYF; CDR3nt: TGCGCCAGCAGCTTCAGACAGGGGGCGAGGTCAGATACGCAGTATTTT
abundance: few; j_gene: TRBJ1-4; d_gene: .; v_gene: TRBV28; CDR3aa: CASSPGEKLFF; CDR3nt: TGTGCCAGCAGTCCAGGTGAAAAACTGTTTTTT
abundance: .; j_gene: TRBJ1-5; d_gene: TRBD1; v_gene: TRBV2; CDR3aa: CASSVDGQAGQPQHF; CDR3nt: TGTGCCAGCAGTGTTGACGGACAGGCGGGTCAGCCCCAGCATTTT
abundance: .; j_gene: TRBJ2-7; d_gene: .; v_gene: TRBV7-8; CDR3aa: CASSLVVSQVYEQYF; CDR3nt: TGTGCCAGCAGCTTAGTAGTAAGTCAGGTTTACGAGCAGTACTTC
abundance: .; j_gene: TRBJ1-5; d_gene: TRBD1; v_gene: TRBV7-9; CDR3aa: CASSTPGTGEPQPQHF; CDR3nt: TGTGCCAGCAGCACACCCGGGACAGGGGAGCCTCAGCCCCAGCATTTT
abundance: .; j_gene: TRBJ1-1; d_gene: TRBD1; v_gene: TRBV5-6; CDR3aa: CASSSGTEPEAFF; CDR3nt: TGTGCCAGCAGCTCAGGGACAGAACCTGAGGCTTTCTTT
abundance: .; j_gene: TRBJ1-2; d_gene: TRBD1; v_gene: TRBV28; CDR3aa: CASRERGTGDYGYTF; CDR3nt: TGTGCCAGCAGGGAACGGGGGACAGGGGACTATGGCTACACCTTC